This T cell receptor beta chain was sequenced for a study of glioma-infiltrating T cells after dendritic cell vaccination. Study-level results: Complete blood and tumor specimen sets were limited to few patients.

Specified time point: after dendritic cell vaccination, including at tumor progression/relapse. TCRdb keeps only in-frame clones here, not all; method: immunoSEQ multiplex PCR. This sample has fewer than 85,000 clones, with around 86% found just once. A note on this clone: Its target is unknown.

Trimming cost V 4 bases and J 0 bases, with 10 bases left between them. This CDR3 comprises 15 residues. CDR1 LGHNA and CDR2 YNFKEQ come from the germline V gene. This chain joins TRBV4-2 and TRBJ2-1, with D possibly matching TRBD2 (6 bases). The source is a human donor with glioblastoma. Sequenced material: blood, taken after dendritic cell vaccination. Here the CDR3 DNA reads TGTGCCAGCAGCCCCCGGGGGATCTCCTACAATGAGCAGTTCTTC. Translating it yields CASSPRGISYNEQFF.